The 21 T cell receptor beta chains given below trace back to one sample, sequenced in a study of blood T cell repertoires in COVID-19 (dated by TCRdb to between 2020 and 2021). Preparation of the library involved the immunoSEQ multiplex PCR assay. Drawn from immuneACCESS, this table holds only the in-frame rearrangements with V and J called that TCRdb kept. Clones are partly lost; checked studies trace under half to an unresolved V gene and leave the rest unexplained. The sample has about 43,000 clones on record, about nine tenths of them singletons. The top ten clonotypes cover just under 8.5% of the sample. Sequenced sample: peripheral blood. These receptors all stem from a man aged 55 to 70 with active COVID-19.

This chain links TRBV7-2 with TRBJ1-5; D remains ambiguous. The CDR3 is made up of 13 amino acids. Germline V gene lookup returns CDR1 SGHTA and CDR2 FQGNSA. Trimming removed 3 bases from V and 4 bases from J, with 7 bases in between. CDR3 protein: CASSLADNQPQHF. The CDR3 bases are TGTGCCAGCAGCTTGGCGGATAATCAGCCCCAGCATTTT.

The V gene is TRBV7-2, the J gene TRBJ2-7, with D possibly matching TRBD2 (5 bases). The V end was cut by 5 bases, the J end by 3 bases, with 14 bases between. Germline values: CDR1 SGHTA, CDR2 FQGNSA. CDR3 length equals 14 residues. CDR3 DNA sequence: TGTGCCAGCAGCCCAGAAAGCGGAAACTACGAGCAGTACTTC. Translated, it gives CASSPESGNYEQYF.

This clone has only one observation. The chain couples TRBV29-1 to TRBJ2-7; D might be TRBD1 (5 bases). Germline-derived CDR1 and CDR2 are SQVTM and ANQGSEA. Deletions cut 4 bases from V and 4 bases from J, with 17 bases between. The CDR3 is made up of 14 amino acids. CDR3 in amino acids: CSVGEPGPVYEQYF. CDR3 coding DNA: TGCAGCGTTGGTGAACCAGGGCCAGTATACGAGCAGTACTTC.

The V gene is TRBV9, the J gene TRBJ1-2; a weak D match, TRBD1 (5 bases). This CDR3 has 13 amino acids. Germline CDR1 and CDR2: SGDLS and YYNGEE. V was trimmed by 7 bases and J by 4 bases, leaving 14 bases between them. CDR3 residues: CASGRGQGYGYTF. In DNA, the CDR3 is TGTGCCAGCGGGAGGGGTCAGGGCTATGGCTACACCTTC. The full variable domain, rest sourced from reference TRBV9 and TRBJ1-2, is DSGVTQTPKHLITATGQRVTLRCSPRSGDLSVYWYQQSLDQGLQFLIQYYNGEERAKGNILERFSAQQFPDLHSELNLSSLELGDSALYFCASGRGQGYGYTFGSGTRLTVV.

This clone was detected a few times. As DNA, the CDR3 is TGTGCCAGCAGCCGACAGGGGGACTATGGCTACACCTTC. Translated: CASSRQGDYGYTF. This chain connects TRBV3-1 (or the pseudogene TRBV3-2) to TRBJ1-2; 9 bases are a match to TRBD1. Trimming took 4 bases from V and 3 from J; bases not matched to a gene: 0. Germline V lookup: CDR1 LGHDT, CDR2 YNNKEL (reference sequence). This CDR3 has 13 residues.

This sequence joins TRBV5-4 and TRBJ2-1, with 9 nucleotides matching TRBD2. The V gene's germline CDR1 is SGHNT and CDR2 YYREEE (reference sequence). The junction had 5 bases not matched to a gene; V was cut back by 2 bases and J by 8 bases. The length of the CDR3 is 14 residues. DNA for the CDR3: TGTGCCAGCAGCTTAGGTAGCGGGAGCGATGAGCAGTTCTTC. Protein: CASSLGSGSDEQFF.

As concerns this clone: The identical CDR3 is also encoded by other nucleotide sequences in the sample. The chain links TRBV27 to TRBJ2-2; D remains ambiguous. Trimming cost V 2 bases and J 6 bases, with 10 bases left between them. The CDR3 totals 14 residues. The germline CDR1 and CDR2 sequences are MNHEY and SMNVEV (reference sequence). The CDR3 protein is CASSLGSSAGELFF. The CDR3 bases are TGTGCCAGCAGTTTAGGGTCTAGTGCCGGGGAGCTGTTTTTT.

This clone has only one observation. V gene TRBV11-2 combines with J gene TRBJ2-1, with a tentative D call TRBD1 (6 bases). V lost 5 bases to trimming and J lost 7 bases, with 24 bases between them. This CDR3 has 17 residues. The germline CDR1 and CDR2 sequences are SGHAT and FQNNGV. For the CDR3, the DNA is TGTGCCAGCAGCAACATGAACAGGGATATAACCAAGAATGAGCAGTTCTTC. This encodes CASSNMNRDITKNEQFF. Looking up the rest from reference TRBV11-2 and TRBJ2-1 gives the full variable domain: EAGVAQSPRYKIIEKRQSVAFWCNPISGHATLYWYQQILGQGPKLLIQFQNNGVVDDSQLPKDRFSAERLKGVDSTLKIQPAKLEDSAVYLCASSNMNRDITKNEQFFGPGTRLTVL.

Only a few counts were recorded for this clone. As DNA, the CDR3 is TGTGCCAGCAGTCCAAAGACTTTGAGCTCCTACAATGAGCAGTTCTTC. This encodes CASSPKTLSSYNEQFF. The gene calls are TRBV28 and TRBJ2-1; D uncertain. Germline V gene sequence: CDR1 MDHEN, CDR2 SYDVKM. The V end was cut by 5 bases, the J end by 0 bases, with 14 bases between. This CDR3 has 16 residues. The full variable domain, in which reference TRBV28 and TRBJ2-1 provide the parts outside the CDR3, is DVKVTQSSRYLVKRTGEKVFLECVQDMDHENMFWYRQDPGLGLRLIYFSYDVKMKEKGDIPEGYSVSREKKERFSLILESASTNQTSMYLCASSPKTLSSYNEQFFGPGTRLTVL.

The V and J genes are TRBV2 and TRBJ2-2; 11 bases are a match to TRBD2. The CDR3 consists of 15 residues. CDR1 and CDR2 from the germline V gene are SNHLY and FYNNEI. After removal of 4 bases from V and 5 bases from J, the junction contained 3 bases not matched to a gene. CDR3 DNA: TGTGCCAGCAGTGTACTAGCGGGAGTGACCGGGGAGCTGTTTTTT. This encodes CASSVLAGVTGELFF.

The V and J genes are TRBV7-9 and TRBJ1-1; D is unresolved. With 1 base removed from V and 5 bases from J, the gap between germline ends came to 14 bases. The CDR3 spans 15 residues. CDR1 and CDR2 (germline): SEHNR, FQNEAQ (reference sequence). CDR3 sequence (DNA): TGTGCCAGCAGCTTAGGACCGGGGAGGTGGACTGAAGCTTTCTTT. Amino acids: CASSLGPGRWTEAFF.

The chain combines TRBV7-8 with TRBJ2-3; 9 bases agree with TRBD1. Germline V gene lookup returns CDR1 SGHVS and CDR2 FQNEAQ. The CDR3 is made up of 16 amino acids. The junction had 9 bases not matched to a gene; V was cut back by 3 bases and J by 5 bases. CDR3 protein: CASSFPTGGIGDTQYF. CDR3 DNA: TGTGCCAGCAGCTTCCCTACAGGGGGCATTGGAGATACGCAGTATTTT.

The chain uses TRBV28 and TRBJ2-2, with D perhaps TRBD1 (6 bases). The CDR3 is 16 residues long. Germline assignment: CDR1 MDHEN and CDR2 SYDVKM. The V and J ends lost 2 bases and 6 bases respectively, with 16 bases between them. CDR3 in amino acids: CASSLDRLLDAGELFF. The CDR3 DNA reads as TGTGCCAGCAGTTTAGACAGGCTCCTTGACGCCGGGGAGCTGTTTTTT. The variable domain in full, with the rest retrieved from reference TRBV28 and TRBJ2-2, is DVKVTQSSRYLVKRTGEKVFLECVQDMDHENMFWYRQDPGLGLRLIYFSYDVKMKEKGDIPEGYSVSREKKERFSLILESASTNQTSMYLCASSLDRLLDAGELFFGEGSRLTVL.

V and J are TRBV10-3 and TRBJ2-7; 11 bases are a match to TRBD1. V was clipped by 6 bases and J by 4 bases; unmatched bases: 5. The CDR3 is 14 residues long. CDR1 ENHRY and CDR2 SYGVKD come from the germline V gene. CDR3 protein: CAIRTGTGGYEQYF. In nucleotides, the CDR3 is TGTGCCATCAGGACCGGGACAGGGGGATACGAGCAGTACTTC.

The CDR3 DNA reads as TGTGCCAGTAGTGCCCCCGGACAGGTTTCCACTGAAGCTTTCTTT. It specifies CASSAPGQVSTEAFF. The chain has TRBV19 and TRBJ1-1, with TRBD1 identical over 7 bases. This CDR3 spans 15 amino acids. Trimming took 5 bases from V and 4 from J; bases not matched to a gene: 10. Germline V gives CDR1 LNHDA, CDR2 SQIVND (reference sequence).

This chain joins TRBV4-1 and TRBJ2-2; 10 bases align to TRBD2. The CDR3 extends over 18 amino acids. Germline-derived CDR1 and CDR2 are MGHRA and YSYEKL. V shed 3 bases, J shed 5 bases, and the junction held 12 bases outside the gene matches. The CDR3 DNA follows: TGCGCCAGCAGCCACCCAACGATAGCGGGAGGAAAAACCGGGGAGCTGTTTTTT. This sequence encodes CASSHPTIAGGKTGELFF.

This chain uses TRBV7-2 with TRBJ2-5, with 7 positions matching TRBD2. With 2 bases clipped from V and 5 bases from J, the junction kept 5 bases outside the gene matches. This CDR3 is 14 amino acids long. CDR1 SGHTA and CDR2 FQGNSA come from the germline V gene. The CDR3 reads CASSLNRGSETQYF. Written as DNA, the CDR3 is TGTGCCAGCAGCTTAAATCGCGGGAGTGAGACCCAGTACTTC. Filled out from reference TRBV7-2 and TRBJ2-5, the complete variable domain reads GAGVSQSPSNKVTEKGKDVELRCDPISGHTALYWYRQSLGQGLEFLIYFQGNSAPDKSGLPSDRFSAERTGGSVSTLTIQRTQQEDSAVYLCASSLNRGSETQYFGPGTRLLVL.

The chain has TRBV6-2 or TRBV6-3 and TRBJ2-1; 11 bases map to TRBD2. Germline V gene data show CDR1 as MNHEY and CDR2 as SVGEGT. V lost 6 bases and J lost 6; bases outside the gene matches: 13. The CDR3 consists of 17 residues. In DNA, the CDR3 is TGTGCCAGCAGCGACCCGGGTAGCGGGAGGGCGAGCAATGAGCAGTTCTTC. Translation: CASSDPGSGRASNEQFF.

The chain recombines TRBV7-2 with TRBJ1-1; D remains unclear. Per the germline V gene, CDR1 is SGHTA and CDR2 is FQGNSA. There are 13 residues in the CDR3. V lost 1 base and J lost 4, with 7 bases in between. As DNA, the CDR3 is TGTGCCAGCAGCTTAGGAGGGTTCACTGAAGCTTTCTTT. Translation: CASSLGGFTEAFF.

DNA for the CDR3: TGTGCCAGCGCCCGGGGAGATACGCAGTATTTT. Residues: CASARGDTQYF. The chain is built from TRBV12-3 or TRBV12-4 and TRBJ2-3; D perhaps matches TRBD2 (5 bases). This CDR3 region has 11 residues. V was pared by 8 bases and J by 5 bases, with 8 bases between.

This chain joins TRBV7-3 and TRBJ2-3; D possibly corresponds to TRBD2 (5 bases). The germline gives CDR1 SGHTA, CDR2 FQGTGA. Trimming removed 6 bases from V and 4 bases from J, with 14 bases in between. The CDR3 extends over 14 amino acids. In nucleotides, the CDR3 is TGTGCCAGCAGTTCAGGAGCGGCCGCAGATACGCAGTATTTT. It is translated as CASSSGAAADTQYF.